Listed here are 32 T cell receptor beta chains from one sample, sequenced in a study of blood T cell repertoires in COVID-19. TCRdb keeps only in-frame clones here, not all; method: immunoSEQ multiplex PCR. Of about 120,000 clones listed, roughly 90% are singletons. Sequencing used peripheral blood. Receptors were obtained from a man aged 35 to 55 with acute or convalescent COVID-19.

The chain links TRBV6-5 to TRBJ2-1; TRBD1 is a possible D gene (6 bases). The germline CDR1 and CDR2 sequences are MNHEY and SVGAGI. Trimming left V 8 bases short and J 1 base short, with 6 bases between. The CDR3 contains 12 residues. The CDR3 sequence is CASQGSYNEQFF. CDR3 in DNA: TGTGCCAGCCAGGGGTCCTACAATGAGCAGTTCTTC.

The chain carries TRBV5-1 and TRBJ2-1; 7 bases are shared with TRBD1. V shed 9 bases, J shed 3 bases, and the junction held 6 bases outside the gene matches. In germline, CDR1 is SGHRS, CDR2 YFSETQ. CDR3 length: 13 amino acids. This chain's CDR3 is CAIFDRVYNEQFF. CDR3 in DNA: TGCGCCATCTTCGACAGGGTCTACAATGAGCAGTTCTTC.

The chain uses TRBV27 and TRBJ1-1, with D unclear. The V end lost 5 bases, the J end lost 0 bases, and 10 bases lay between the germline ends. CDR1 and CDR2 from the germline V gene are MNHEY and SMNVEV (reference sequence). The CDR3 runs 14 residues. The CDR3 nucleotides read TGTGCCAGCAGTAATGGCAGAATGAACACTGAAGCTTTCTTT. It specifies CASSNGRMNTEAFF.

As DNA, the CDR3 is TGTGCCAGCAGCGGCGGTCTCCACGAGCAGTACTTC. Translation: CASSGGLHEQYF. The J gene is TRBJ2-7, the V gene TRBV14; D unresolved. CDR1 and CDR2 (germline): SGHDN, FVKESK. The V end was cut by 5 bases, the J end by 5 bases, with 10 bases between. The length of the CDR3 is 12 residues.

The CDR3 protein is CASSFVRTGPGNTIYF. The CDR3 nucleotides read TGTGCCAGCAGCTTCGTTCGGACAGGGCCTGGAAACACCATATATTTT. The V call is TRBV7-2, the J call TRBJ1-3; 8 bases map to TRBD1. CDR3 length equals 16 residues. Trimming cost V 3 bases and J 2 bases; bases outside gene matches: 6. Germline CDR1 is SGHTA and CDR2 is FQGNSA.

DNA of the CDR3: TGTGCCAGCATCGGGACAGAGCTCAGTGGCTACACCTTC. This codes for CASIGTELSGYTF. V and J are TRBV6-5 and TRBJ1-2; 7 bases line up with TRBD1. The CDR3 length is 13 residues. After removal of 7 bases from V and 7 bases from J, the junction contained 9 bases not matched to a gene. Germline V gene data show CDR1 as MNHEY and CDR2 as SVGAGI.

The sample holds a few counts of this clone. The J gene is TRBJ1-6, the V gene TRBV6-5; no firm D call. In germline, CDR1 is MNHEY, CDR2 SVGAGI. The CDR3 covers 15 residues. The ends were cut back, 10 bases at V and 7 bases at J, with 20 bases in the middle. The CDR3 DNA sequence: TGTGCCACTAGACCCCCCATCGCTGGCAATTCACCCCTCCACTTT. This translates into CATRPPIAGNSPLHF.

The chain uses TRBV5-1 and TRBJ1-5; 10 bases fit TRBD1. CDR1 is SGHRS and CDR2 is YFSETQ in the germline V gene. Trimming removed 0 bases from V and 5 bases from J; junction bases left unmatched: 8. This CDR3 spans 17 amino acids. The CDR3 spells CASSLEPRDRGYQPQHF. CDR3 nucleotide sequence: TGCGCCAGCAGCTTGGAACCTCGGGACAGGGGATATCAGCCCCAGCATTTT. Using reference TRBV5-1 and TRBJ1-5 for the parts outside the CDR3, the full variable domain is KAGVTQTPRYLIKTRGQQVTLSCSPISGHRSVSWYQQTPGQGLQFLFEYFSETQRNKGNFPGRFSGRQFSNSRSEMNVSTLELGDSALYLCASSLEPRDRGYQPQHFGDGTRLSIL.

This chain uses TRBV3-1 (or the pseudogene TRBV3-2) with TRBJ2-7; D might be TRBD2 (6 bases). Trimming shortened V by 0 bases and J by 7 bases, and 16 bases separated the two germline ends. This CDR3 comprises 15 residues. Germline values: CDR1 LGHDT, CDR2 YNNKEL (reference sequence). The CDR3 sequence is CASSQDTGEGREQYF. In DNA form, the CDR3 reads TGTGCCAGCAGCCAAGATACGGGAGAGGGTCGGGAGCAGTACTTC.

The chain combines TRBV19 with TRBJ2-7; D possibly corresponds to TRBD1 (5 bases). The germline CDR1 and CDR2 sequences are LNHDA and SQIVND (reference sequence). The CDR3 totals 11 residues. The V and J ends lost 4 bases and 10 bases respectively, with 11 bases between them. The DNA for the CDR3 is TGTGCCAGTAGTAAGGACACCCAACAGTACTTC. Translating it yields CASSKDTQQYF.

CDR3 coding DNA: TGCGCCAGCAGCTTAACACAGGGGGCCTTTACTGAAGCTTTCTTT. The encoded protein is CASSLTQGAFTEAFF. This chain joins TRBV5-1 and TRBJ1-1; 9 bases line up with TRBD1. Germline lookup yields CDR1 SGHRS and CDR2 YFSETQ. The J segment lost 5 bases and the V segment lost 2 bases, leaving 7 bases of the junction unmatched. The CDR3 contains 15 residues.

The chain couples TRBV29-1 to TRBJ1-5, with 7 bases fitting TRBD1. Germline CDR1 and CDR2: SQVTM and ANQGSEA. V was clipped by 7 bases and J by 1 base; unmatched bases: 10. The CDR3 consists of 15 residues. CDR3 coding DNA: TGCAGCGGATCGGGACAGACAACAAGCAATCAGCCCCAGCATTTT. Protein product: CSGSGQTTSNQPQHF.

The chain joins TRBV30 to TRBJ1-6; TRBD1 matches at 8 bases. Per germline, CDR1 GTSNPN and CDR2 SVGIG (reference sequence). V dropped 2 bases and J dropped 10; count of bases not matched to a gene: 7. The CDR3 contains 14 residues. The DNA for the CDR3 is TGTGCCTGGAGTATTAGGACAGGGTGGTCACCCCTCCACTTT. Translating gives CAWSIRTGWSPLHF.

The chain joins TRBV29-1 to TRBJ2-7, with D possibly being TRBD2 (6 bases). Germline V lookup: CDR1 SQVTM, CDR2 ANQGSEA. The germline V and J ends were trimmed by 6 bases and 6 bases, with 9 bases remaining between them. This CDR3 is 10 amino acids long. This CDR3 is CSVREVEQYF. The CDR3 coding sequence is TGCAGCGTAAGGGAGGTCGAGCAGTACTTC.

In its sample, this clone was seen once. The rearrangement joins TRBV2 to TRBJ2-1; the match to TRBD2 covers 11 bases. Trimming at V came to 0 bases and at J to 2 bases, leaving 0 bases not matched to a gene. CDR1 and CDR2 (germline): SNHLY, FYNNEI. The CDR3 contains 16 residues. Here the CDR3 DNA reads TGTGCCAGCAGTGAAGCGGGACTAGCGGCCTACAATGAGCAGTTCTTC. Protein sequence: CASSEAGLAAYNEQFF.

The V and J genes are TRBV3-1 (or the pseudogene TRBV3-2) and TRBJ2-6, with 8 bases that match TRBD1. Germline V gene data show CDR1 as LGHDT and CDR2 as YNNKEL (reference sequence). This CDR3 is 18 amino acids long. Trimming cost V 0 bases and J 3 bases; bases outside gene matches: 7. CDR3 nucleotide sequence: TGTGCCAGCAGCCAAGACTTCGGACAGGGTTATGGGGCCAACGTCCTGACTTTC. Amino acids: CASSQDFGQGYGANVLTF.

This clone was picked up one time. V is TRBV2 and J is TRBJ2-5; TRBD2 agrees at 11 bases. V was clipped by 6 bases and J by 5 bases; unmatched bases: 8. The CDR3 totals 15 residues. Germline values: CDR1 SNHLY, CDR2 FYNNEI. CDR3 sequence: CASSPLAGARETQYF. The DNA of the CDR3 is TGTGCCAGCAGCCCACTAGCGGGGGCTCGGGAGACCCAGTACTTC.

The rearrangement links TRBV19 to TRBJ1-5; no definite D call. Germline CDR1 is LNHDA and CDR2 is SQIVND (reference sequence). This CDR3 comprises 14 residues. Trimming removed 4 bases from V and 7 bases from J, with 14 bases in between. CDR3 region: CASSSPARGQPQHF. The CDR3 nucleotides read TGTGCCAGTAGTAGTCCGGCCCGGGGACAGCCCCAGCATTTT.

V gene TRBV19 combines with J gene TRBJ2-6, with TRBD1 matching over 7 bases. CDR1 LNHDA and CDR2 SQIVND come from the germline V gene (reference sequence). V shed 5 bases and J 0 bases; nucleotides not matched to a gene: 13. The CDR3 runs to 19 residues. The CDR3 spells CASSPNADRLASGANVLTF. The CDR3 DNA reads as TGTGCCAGTAGTCCTAACGCGGACAGGCTTGCCTCTGGGGCCAACGTCCTGACTTTC.

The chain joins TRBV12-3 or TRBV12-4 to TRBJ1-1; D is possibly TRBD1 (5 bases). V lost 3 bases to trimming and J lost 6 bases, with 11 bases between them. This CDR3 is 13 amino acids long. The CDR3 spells CASSFAGVSEAFF. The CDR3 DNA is TGTGCCAGCAGTTTCGCGGGGGTGTCTGAAGCTTTCTTT.

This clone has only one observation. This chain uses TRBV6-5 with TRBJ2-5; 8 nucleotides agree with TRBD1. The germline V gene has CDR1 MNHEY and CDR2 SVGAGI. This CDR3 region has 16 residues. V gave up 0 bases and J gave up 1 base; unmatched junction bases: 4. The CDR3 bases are TGTGCCAGCAGTTACTCGGGACAGGCGCTCCAAGAGACCCAGTACTTC. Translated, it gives CASSYSGQALQETQYF.

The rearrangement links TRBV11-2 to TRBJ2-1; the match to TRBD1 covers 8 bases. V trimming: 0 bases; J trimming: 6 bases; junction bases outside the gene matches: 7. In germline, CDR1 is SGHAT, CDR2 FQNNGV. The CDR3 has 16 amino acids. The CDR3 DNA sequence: TGTGCCAGCAGCTTAGATCCAGGGGGCTTTCCCAATGAGCAGTTCTTC. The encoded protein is CASSLDPGGFPNEQFF. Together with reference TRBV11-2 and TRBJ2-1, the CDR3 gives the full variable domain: EAGVAQSPRYKIIEKRQSVAFWCNPISGHATLYWYQQILGQGPKLLIQFQNNGVVDDSQLPKDRFSAERLKGVDSTLKIQPAKLEDSAVYLCASSLDPGGFPNEQFFGPGTRLTVL.

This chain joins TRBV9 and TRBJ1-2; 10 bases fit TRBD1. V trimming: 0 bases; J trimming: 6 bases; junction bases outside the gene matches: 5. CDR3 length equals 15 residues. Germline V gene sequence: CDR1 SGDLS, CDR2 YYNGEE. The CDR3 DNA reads TGTGCCAGCAGCGTAGGAGGGACAGGGGTCGATGGCTACACCTTC. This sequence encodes CASSVGGTGVDGYTF.

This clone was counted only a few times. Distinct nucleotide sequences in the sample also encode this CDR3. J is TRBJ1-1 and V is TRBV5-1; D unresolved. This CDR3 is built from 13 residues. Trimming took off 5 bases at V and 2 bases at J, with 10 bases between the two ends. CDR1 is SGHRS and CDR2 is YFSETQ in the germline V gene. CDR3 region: CASSPGGNTEAFF. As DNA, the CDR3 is TGCGCCAGCAGTCCCGGCGGCAACACTGAAGCTTTCTTT.

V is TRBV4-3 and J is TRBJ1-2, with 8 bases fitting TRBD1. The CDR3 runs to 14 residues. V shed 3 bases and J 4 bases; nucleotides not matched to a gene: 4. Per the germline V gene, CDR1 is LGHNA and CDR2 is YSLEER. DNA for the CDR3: TGCGCCAGCAGCCAGACAGGGGTGTCCTATGGCTACACCTTC. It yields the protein CASSQTGVSYGYTF.

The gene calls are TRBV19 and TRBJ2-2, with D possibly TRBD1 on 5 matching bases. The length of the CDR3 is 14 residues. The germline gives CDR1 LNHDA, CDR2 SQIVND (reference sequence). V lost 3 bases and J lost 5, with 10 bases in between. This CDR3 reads CASSIAGYTGELFF. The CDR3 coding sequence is TGTGCCAGTAGTATCGCAGGGTATACCGGGGAGCTGTTTTTT. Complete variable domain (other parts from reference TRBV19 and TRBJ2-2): DGGITQSPKYLFRKEGQNVTLSCEQNLNHDAMYWYRQDPGQGLRLIYYSQIVNDFQKGDIAEGYSVSREKKESFPLTVTSAQKNPTAFYLCASSIAGYTGELFFGEGSRLTVL.

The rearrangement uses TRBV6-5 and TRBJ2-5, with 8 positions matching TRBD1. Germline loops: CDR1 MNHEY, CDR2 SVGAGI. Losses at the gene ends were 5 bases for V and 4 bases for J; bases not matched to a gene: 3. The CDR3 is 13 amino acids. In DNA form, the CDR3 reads TGTGCCAGCAGTAACGACAGGGGAGAGACCCAGTACTTC. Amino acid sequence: CASSNDRGETQYF.

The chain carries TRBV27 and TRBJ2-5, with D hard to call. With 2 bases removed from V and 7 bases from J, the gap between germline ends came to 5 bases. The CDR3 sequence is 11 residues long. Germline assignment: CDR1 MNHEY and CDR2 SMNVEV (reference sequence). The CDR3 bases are TGTGCCAGCAGTTTAGGCGGGACCCAGTACTTC. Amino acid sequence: CASSLGGTQYF.

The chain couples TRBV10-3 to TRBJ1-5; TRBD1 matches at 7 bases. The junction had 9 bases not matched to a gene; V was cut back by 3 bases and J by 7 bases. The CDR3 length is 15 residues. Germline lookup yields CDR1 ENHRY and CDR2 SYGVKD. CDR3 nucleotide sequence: TGTGCCATCAGTGACTCAGGGGGACGAAACCAGCCCCAGCATTTT. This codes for CAISDSGGRNQPQHF.

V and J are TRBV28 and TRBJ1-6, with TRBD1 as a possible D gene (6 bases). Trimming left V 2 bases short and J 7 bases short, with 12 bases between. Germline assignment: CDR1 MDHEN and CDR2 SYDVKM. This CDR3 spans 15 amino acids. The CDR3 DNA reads TGTGCCAGCAGTTTAGGGGGCGCGAAAAATTCACCCCTCCACTTT. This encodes CASSLGGAKNSPLHF.

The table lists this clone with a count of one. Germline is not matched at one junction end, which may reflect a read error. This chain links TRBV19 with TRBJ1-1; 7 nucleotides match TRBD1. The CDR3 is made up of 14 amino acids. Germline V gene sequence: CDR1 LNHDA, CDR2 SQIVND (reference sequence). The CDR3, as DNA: TGTGCCAGTAGTGTAGAGAGGGGGCGCACTGAAGCTTTCTTT. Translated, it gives CASSVERGRTEAFF.

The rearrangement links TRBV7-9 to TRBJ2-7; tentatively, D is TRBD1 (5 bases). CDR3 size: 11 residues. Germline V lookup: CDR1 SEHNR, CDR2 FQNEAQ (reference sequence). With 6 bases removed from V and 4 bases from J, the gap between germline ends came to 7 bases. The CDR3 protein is CASRQGYEQYF. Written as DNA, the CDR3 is TGTGCCAGCAGGCAGGGATACGAGCAGTACTTC.